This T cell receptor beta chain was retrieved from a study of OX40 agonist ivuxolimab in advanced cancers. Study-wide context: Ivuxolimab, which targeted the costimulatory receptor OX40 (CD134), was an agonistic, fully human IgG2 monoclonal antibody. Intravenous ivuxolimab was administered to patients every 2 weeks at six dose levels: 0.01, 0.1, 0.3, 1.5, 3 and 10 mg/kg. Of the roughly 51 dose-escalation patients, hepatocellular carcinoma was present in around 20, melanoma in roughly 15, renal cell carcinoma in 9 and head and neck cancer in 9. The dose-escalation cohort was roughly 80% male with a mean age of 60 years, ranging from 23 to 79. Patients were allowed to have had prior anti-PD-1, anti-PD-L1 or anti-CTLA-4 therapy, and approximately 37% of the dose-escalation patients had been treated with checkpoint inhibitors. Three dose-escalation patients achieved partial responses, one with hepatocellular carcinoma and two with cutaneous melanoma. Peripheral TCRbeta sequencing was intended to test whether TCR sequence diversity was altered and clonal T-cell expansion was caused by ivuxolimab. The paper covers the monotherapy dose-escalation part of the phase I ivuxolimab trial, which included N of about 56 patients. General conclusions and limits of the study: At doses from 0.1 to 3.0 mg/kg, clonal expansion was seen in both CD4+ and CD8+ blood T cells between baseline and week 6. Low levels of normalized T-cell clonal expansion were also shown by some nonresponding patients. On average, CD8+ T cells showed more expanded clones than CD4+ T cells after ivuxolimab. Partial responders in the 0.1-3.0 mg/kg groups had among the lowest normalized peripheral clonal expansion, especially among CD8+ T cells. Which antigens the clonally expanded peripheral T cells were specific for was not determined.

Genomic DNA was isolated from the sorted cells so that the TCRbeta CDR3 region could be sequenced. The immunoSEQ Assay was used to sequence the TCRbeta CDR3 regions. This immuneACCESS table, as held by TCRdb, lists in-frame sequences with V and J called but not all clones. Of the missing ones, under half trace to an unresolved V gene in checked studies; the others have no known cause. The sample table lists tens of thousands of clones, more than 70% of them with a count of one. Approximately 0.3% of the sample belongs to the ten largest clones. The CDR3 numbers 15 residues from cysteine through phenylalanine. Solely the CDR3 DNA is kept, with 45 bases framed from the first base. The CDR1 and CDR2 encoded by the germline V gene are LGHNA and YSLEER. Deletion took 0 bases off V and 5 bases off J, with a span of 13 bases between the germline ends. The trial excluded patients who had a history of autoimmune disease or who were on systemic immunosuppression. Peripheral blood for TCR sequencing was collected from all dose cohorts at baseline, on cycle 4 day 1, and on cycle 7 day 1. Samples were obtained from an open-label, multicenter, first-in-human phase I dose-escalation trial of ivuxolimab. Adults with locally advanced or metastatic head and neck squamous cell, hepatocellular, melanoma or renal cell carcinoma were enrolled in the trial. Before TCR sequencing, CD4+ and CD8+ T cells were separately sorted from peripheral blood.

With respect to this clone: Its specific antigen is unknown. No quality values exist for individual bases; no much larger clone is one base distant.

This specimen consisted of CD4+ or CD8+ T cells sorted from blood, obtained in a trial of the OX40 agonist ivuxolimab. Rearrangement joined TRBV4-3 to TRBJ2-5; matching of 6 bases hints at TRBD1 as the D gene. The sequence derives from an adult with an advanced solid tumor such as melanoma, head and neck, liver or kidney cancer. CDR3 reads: CASSQDRGRGETQYF. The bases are TGCGCCAGCAGCCAAGATCGGGGCAGGGGTGAGACCCAGTACTTC.